This T cell receptor (beta chain) was sequenced for a study of cytomegalovirus exposure and HLA in healthy donors listed by TCRdb under 2017. About the investigation overall: An earlier analysis of about 560 of the donors reported about 260 Gb of sequence data and 117 million unique TCR beta sequences obtained from approximately 180 million T cells. Genome-wide SNP genotypes for about three fifths of the roughly 670 donors were used in a later genetic analysis, which treated that subset as a discovery cohort. All discovery cohort repertoires had been generated on a single sequencing platform. A few DR-DQ haplotypes were treated as single units for association and clustering because of strong linkage in the cohort. The genetic ancestry cluster associated with self-reported Caucasian donors included over 65% of the 398 genotyped donors. In addition to the first cohort of approximately 650 subjects, a separate validation cohort of 120 different subjects was used. The number of donors typed differed by locus, with 629-630 for A, B, C, DRB1 and DQB1, around 520 for DQA1, 600 to 610 for DPA1, and around 460 for DPB1. In an earlier analysis of over 550 of the donors, high-throughput TCR beta sequencing was used to judge whether each TCR beta V gene segment behaved as functional or pseudogenic. In a later analysis, previously published TCR beta repertoires from about 640 donors were re-analyzed and high-resolution HLA genotyping was added so that TCR occurrence patterns could be studied. Donor age, sex, ethnicity and CMV serostatus were compiled alongside the repertoire data. HLA typing included class I and class II loci at four-digit resolution. The study combined high-throughput TCR immunosequencing, statistical association of individual TCRs with disease status, and machine learning to predict cytomegalovirus infection status. The study profiled the T cell repertoires of approximately 700 subjects by immunosequencing and related them to cytomegalovirus serostatus. Among under 450 genotyped donors of the cohort, an average of about 240,000 unique TCR beta nucleotide sequences were sequenced per donor, roughly 20% of them non-productive. An early release covering roughly 580 HLA-typed donors comprised 300 to 350 gigabases of sequencing data and 85 million to 100 million unique TCR sequences. The study aimed to test whether cataloging public T cell receptors could reveal signatures of past pathogen exposure. In the later analysis, no new phenotypic data were used to find candidate immune exposures; instead, reliance was placed on TCR beta sequences and their occurrence across donors. Beyond this particular receptor, the publication reports: The authors suggested that the approach could potentially be generalized to other disease states and immunological phenotypes. Several of the top co-occurrence clusters appeared to be linked to parvovirus B19, influenza, CMV and Epstein-Barr virus, according to a later analysis. A cluster of highly shared sequence variants was judged likely to represent a technical artifact of the sequencing pipeline. A total of 164 TCR beta chains were listed by the study as associated with cytomegalovirus. The cohort was sequenced for TCR beta chains only, and without alpha or paired-chain data the features that could be detected were limited. Some IMGT-functional V segments, including TRBV6-2 and TRBV6-3, could not be told apart with the 87-base-pair reads, so those segments were excluded. In an earlier analysis of 587 of the donors, most TCR beta V segments appeared in productive rearrangements about 90% or about 30% of the time, broadly matching IMGT annotations. In vitro tests confirmed that a few of the cytomegalovirus-associated TCR beta chains recognize cytomegalovirus antigens. A further reported finding was that TCR beta sequences accurately predicted the HLA-A and HLA-B alleles for most subjects in the first cohort. Approximately 16 rarely observed V segments, including chromosome 9 orphons, were excluded from the earlier analysis of several hundred of the donors because counts were too low. Correlated functional status among segregating V segments might be attributable to linkage disequilibrium, but an unknown experimental factor could not be ruled out. According to a later analysis, most CMV-associated TCR beta chains appeared to be HLA-restricted, and the HLA associations seemed to be driven largely by CMV exposure. Most TCR sequences were seen in very few donors, while some public TCRs were found in many individuals. CMV serostatus was the only immune exposure information available for the cohort. In a later analysis, TCR association rates were found to vary across HLA loci, with the most associated TCRs seen for DRB1 alleles and the fewest for HLA-C alleles. The classifier was reported to diagnose cytomegalovirus status with high specificity and sensitivity in both the original cohort and the validation cohort. Assigning TCR associations to individual alleles was difficult when HLA alleles, especially DR and DQ, strongly co-occurred. Because HLA typing was missing for some donors at each locus, association tests included only the typed subset. According to a later genetic analysis, donors in an Asian-associated ancestry cluster had fewer N-insertions in productive TCRs than the roughly 660-donor mean. Specific HLA alleles were associated with roughly 17,000 TCR beta sequences at a false discovery rate of 0.05 in a later analysis. Compared with equally common non-associated chains, HLA-associated TCR beta chains in a later analysis were more clonally expanded and had lower generation probabilities. Sequencing depth was assumed to be roughly uniform across donors in the presence/absence analyses, though that assumption may not hold. An association between a missense DCLRE1C variant and V-gene and J-gene trimming of TCR beta chains was found in a later genetic analysis and replicated in an independent cohort.

Inclusive of the bounding cysteine and phenylalanine, the CDR3 is 16 residues long. Only the CDR3 part of the read is kept: 48 bases, read in frame from the first base. The CDR1 and CDR2 encoded by the germline V gene (reference sequence) are LNHDA and SQIVND. Relative to germline, V is missing 3 bases and J is missing 5 bases, with 10 bases of the junction outside any gene match. In total, over 600 healthy bone marrow donors made up the cohort. At the time of sampling, all cohort members were nominally healthy, though unrecorded immune exposures were likely present. The donor was CMV seropositive and belonged to the group of over 250 seropositive cohort members. A peripheral blood sample was provided by each donor, and peripheral blood mononuclear cells were used for TCR beta sequencing. The Qiagen DNeasy Blood Extraction Kit was used to extract genomic DNA from the blood cell samples. Libraries were made using the immunoSEQ multiplex PCR assay. For the multiplex PCR, a mixture combining 60 forward primers for TCR Vbeta segments and 13 reverse primers for TCR Jbeta segments was used. Amplification of the CDR3 region of rearranged TCR beta genes was performed with a multiplex PCR assay on genomic DNA. The amplified TCR beta libraries were sequenced on the Illumina HiSeq System as 87-base-pair reads. Concerning the study's data processing: In a later analysis, some 80 million unique TCR beta chains were counted across the approximately 640 repertoires, and approximately 11 million of these chains were shared by at least two donors. Raw reads were error-corrected and collapsed into unique sequences with a nearest-neighbor algorithm that merged closely related sequences to remove PCR and sequencing errors. V, D and J gene segments were assigned by aligning CDR3 sequences to IMGT reference sequences. For a sequence to be retained, a match of at least six nucleotides to both a V gene segment and a J gene segment was required. Rearrangements were classified as productive when the CDR3 lacked stop codons and remained in frame with V and J, and all other rearrangements were classified as non-productive. CDR3 was defined according to IMGT convention as the region running from the second conserved V-encoded cysteine to the conserved J-encoded phenylalanine. In an earlier analysis of approximately 500 of the donors, sequences lacking an unambiguous match to a single V gene segment were excluded. An earlier analysis of some 500 of the donors classified V segments as functional when productive rearrangements were above 56.7% and as segregating when the standard deviation between donors was above 5%. A statistical classification framework was built for diagnosing cytomegalovirus status from the catalog of TCR beta chain sequences. In a later analysis, V and J genes were assigned by comparing TCR nucleotide sequences against IMGT/GENE-DB human TR gene sequences. Using the TCRdist pipeline, a later analysis assigned CDR3 sequences along with most-parsimonious VDJ recombination scenarios. In a later analysis, every TCR beta chain was defined by the combination of its CDR3 amino acid sequence and its V-gene family, and reads without a unique V-gene family were dropped. In a later analysis, 550 to 650 highly shared, low-generation-probability nucleotide sequences were removed to address suspected cross-contamination and a sequencing artifact. In a later analysis, a clonal expansion index was calculated for each public chain from normalized within-repertoire ranks of inferred template counts. A later analysis computed generation probabilities with a VDJ recombination model fitted to out-of-frame rearrangements, and checked the results against IGoR. In a later analysis, hypergeometric tests were used to score TCR-TCR, TCR-HLA and TCR-CMV co-occurrence, with a repertoire-size bias correction applied to TCR pairs. False discovery rates were estimated in a later analysis by permuting HLA or CMV assignments 20 times. In a later analysis, co-occurring TCRs were grouped using DBSCAN, and TCRdist sequence similarity was added for clustering within HLA-allele-positive subsets. Repertoires with fewer than 30,000 or more than 120,000 public chains, plus five repertoires with anomalous nucleotide sharing, were excluded from co-occurrence clustering. TCRdb re-hosts the immuneACCESS table, in-frame sequences only. Its copies lack some clones; in the studies checked, an unresolved V gene accounts for under half of them, and the cause for the rest is not known. For V, J and clone size, that table is used; D and trimming come from the DNA. Here the sample has about 190,000 clones; approximately 80% occur a single time. Of the sample, over 12% is held by the ten largest clones.

With respect to this clone: The antigen this receptor binds is unknown. Base qualities are not recorded, but no much larger clone differs from it by a single base.

The V gene is TRBV19 and the J gene is TRBJ2-7, and 10 junction bases match TRBD1. This sequence originates from a woman aged 25 to 39 in good health and CMV-seropositive. Specimen: PBMCs. This receptor has the CDR3 CASSIRAGTGDDEQYF. The nucleotides read TGTGCCAGTAGTATTCGCGCCGGGACAGGGGACGACGAGCAGTACTTC.